This passage covers 14 T cell receptor beta chains from one sample sequenced in a study of beta chain features in type 1 diabetes. Sequenced material consisted of expressed TCRB transcripts (all of the isolated RNA was reverse transcribed). This table comes from immunoSEQ multiplex PCR, and its TCRdb copy is limited to in-frame clones, with some not included. The table records 330,000 or so clones, about 20% of them present only once. The sequenced material came from naive CD4+ T cells from blood. The receptors were gathered from a woman younger than 35 in good health.

The V and J genes are TRBV4-1 and TRBJ2-5; 9 bases align to TRBD2. The germline V gene has CDR1 MGHRA and CDR2 YSYEKL. This CDR3 has 20 amino acids. V was clipped by 0 bases and J by 3 bases; unmatched bases: 17. CDR3 sequence reads: CASSQEGAGMAIAGEETQYF. CDR3 bases: TGCGCCAGCAGCCAAGAGGGGGCAGGCATGGCAATAGCGGGGGAAGAGACCCAGTACTTC.

V gene TRBV6-4 combines with J gene TRBJ1-1; no clear D. CDR3 length: 14 residues. V lost 4 bases and J lost 7, with 16 bases in between. The germline CDR1 and CDR2 sequences are MRHNA and SNTAGT. This CDR3 is CASSASDLEGEAFF. In DNA, the CDR3 is TGTGCCAGCAGTGCCTCGGACCTAGAGGGTGAAGCTTTCTTT.

The chain has TRBV27 and TRBJ1-2; maybe TRBD1 (6 bases). V gave up 5 bases and J gave up 8 bases, with 12 bases separating them. Germline V gene data show CDR1 as MNHEY and CDR2 as SMNVEV (reference sequence). CDR3 length: 12 amino acids. The CDR3 loop reads CASSDQGRGYTF. In nucleotides, the CDR3 is TGTGCCAGCAGTGATCAGGGGCGAGGCTACACCTTC.

The gene calls are TRBV7-2 and TRBJ2-3; D is possibly TRBD2 (6 bases). Germline lookup yields CDR1 SGHTA and CDR2 FQGNSA. This CDR3 spans 14 amino acids. V shed 7 bases and J shed 5 bases, with 16 bases lying between them. The CDR3 spells CASIPGRGLDTQYF. The CDR3 DNA reads TGTGCCAGCATCCCGGGACGGGGGTTAGATACGCAGTATTTT.

This clone was seen a few times. V and J are TRBV4-1 and TRBJ1-5, with TRBD1 as a possible D gene (6 bases). Per the germline V gene, CDR1 is MGHRA and CDR2 is YSYEKL. This CDR3 is built from 14 residues. Trimming pared 4 bases from V and 6 bases from J, leaving 13 bases between. CDR3 sequence: CASSPLGAGQPQHF. In DNA, the CDR3 is TGCGCCAGCAGCCCCCTGGGGGCTGGTCAGCCCCAGCATTTT.

A few counts support this clone. The chain combines TRBV25-1 with TRBJ2-7, with a tentative D call TRBD2 (6 bases). The CDR3 sequence is 13 residues long. Trimming took 4 bases from V and 6 from J, leaving 13 bases between them. Germline loops: CDR1 MGHDK, CDR2 SYGVNS. For the CDR3, the DNA is TGTGCCAGCAGTGGCCTGGGGGGAGGCGAGCAGTACTTC. This translates into CASSGLGGGEQYF.

The sample holds a few counts of this clone. J is TRBJ2-5 and V is TRBV2; 10 nucleotides match TRBD2. V lost 0 bases, J lost 7 bases, and 5 bases stayed unmatched. The V gene's germline CDR1 is SNHLY and CDR2 FYNNEI. The CDR3 consists of 15 residues. This chain's CDR3 is CASSEASGRAGTQYF. The CDR3 DNA follows: TGTGCCAGCAGTGAAGCCAGCGGGAGGGCGGGGACCCAGTACTTC.

V and J are TRBV6-5 and TRBJ2-5, with D uncertain. V was trimmed by 6 bases and J by 4 bases, leaving 15 bases between them. Germline lookup yields CDR1 MNHEY and CDR2 SVGAGI. CDR3 size: 14 residues. Here the CDR3 reads CASRSTRSGETQYF. DNA of the CDR3: TGTGCCAGCAGGTCCACAAGGAGTGGAGAGACCCAGTACTTC.

V is TRBV19 and J is TRBJ2-6, with 10 positions matching TRBD2. Germline V gene data show CDR1 as LNHDA and CDR2 as SQIVND (reference sequence). J lost 0 bases, V lost 1 base, and 6 bases had no gene match. The CDR3 is 19 residues long. CDR3: CASSIGAVAGGSGANVLTF. The CDR3 bases are TGTGCCAGTAGTATAGGGGCTGTAGCGGGGGGCTCTGGGGCCAACGTCCTGACTTTC.

The V and J genes are TRBV21-1 and TRBJ2-7; the tabulated D call, TRBD1, remains unverified against the DNA. TRBV21-1 is termed a pseudogene. The CDR3 has 16 residues. In DNA form, the CDR3 reads TGTGCCAGCAGCACTCACAGGGGGCAGTCGAACTACGAGCAGTACTTC. Its translation: CASSTHRGQSNYEQYF.

The J gene is TRBJ2-5, the V gene TRBV11-3, with D uncertain. Germline CDR1 SGHNT, CDR2 YENEEA. The CDR3 totals 14 residues. Trimming left V 2 bases short and J 2 bases short, with 9 bases between. As DNA, the CDR3 is TGTGCCAGCAGCTTACCAGGCAGGCAAGAGACCCAGTACTTC. Encoded protein: CASSLPGRQETQYF.

This clone was recorded a few times. The chain combines TRBV5-1 with TRBJ1-3; no reliable D call. The V gene's germline CDR1 is SGHRS and CDR2 YFSETQ. The CDR3 has 13 amino acids. V shed 2 bases and J shed 3 bases, with 6 bases lying between them. The CDR3 is CASSFEFGNTIYF. The CDR3 nucleotides read TGCGCCAGCAGCTTCGAGTTTGGAAACACCATATATTTT.

In its sample, this clone was seen a few times. The chain joins TRBV9 to TRBJ1-1; 7 positions agree with TRBD1. V lost 3 bases to trimming and J lost 11 bases; unmatched junction nucleotides: 7. Per germline, CDR1 SGDLS and CDR2 YYNGEE. The CDR3 contains 12 residues. The CDR3 is CASSAQGNHAFF. CDR3 in DNA: TGTGCCAGCAGCGCACAGGGGAACCATGCTTTCTTT.

V usage is TRBV7-9 and J usage is TRBJ2-7, with D uncertain. There are 14 residues in the CDR3. The V and J ends lost 5 bases and 2 bases respectively, with 13 bases between them. Germline CDR1 is SEHNR and CDR2 is FQNEAQ (reference sequence). CDR3 region: CASSPTSEAYEQYF. In nucleotides, the CDR3 is TGTGCCAGCAGCCCCACCAGTGAGGCCTACGAGCAGTACTTC. The full variable domain, rest sourced from reference TRBV7-9 and TRBJ2-7, is DTGVSQNPRHKITKRGQNVTFRCDPISEHNRLYWYRQTLGQGPEFLTYFQNEAQLEKSRLLSDRFSAERPKGSFSTLEIQRTEQGDSAMYLCASSPTSEAYEQYFGPGTRLTVT.